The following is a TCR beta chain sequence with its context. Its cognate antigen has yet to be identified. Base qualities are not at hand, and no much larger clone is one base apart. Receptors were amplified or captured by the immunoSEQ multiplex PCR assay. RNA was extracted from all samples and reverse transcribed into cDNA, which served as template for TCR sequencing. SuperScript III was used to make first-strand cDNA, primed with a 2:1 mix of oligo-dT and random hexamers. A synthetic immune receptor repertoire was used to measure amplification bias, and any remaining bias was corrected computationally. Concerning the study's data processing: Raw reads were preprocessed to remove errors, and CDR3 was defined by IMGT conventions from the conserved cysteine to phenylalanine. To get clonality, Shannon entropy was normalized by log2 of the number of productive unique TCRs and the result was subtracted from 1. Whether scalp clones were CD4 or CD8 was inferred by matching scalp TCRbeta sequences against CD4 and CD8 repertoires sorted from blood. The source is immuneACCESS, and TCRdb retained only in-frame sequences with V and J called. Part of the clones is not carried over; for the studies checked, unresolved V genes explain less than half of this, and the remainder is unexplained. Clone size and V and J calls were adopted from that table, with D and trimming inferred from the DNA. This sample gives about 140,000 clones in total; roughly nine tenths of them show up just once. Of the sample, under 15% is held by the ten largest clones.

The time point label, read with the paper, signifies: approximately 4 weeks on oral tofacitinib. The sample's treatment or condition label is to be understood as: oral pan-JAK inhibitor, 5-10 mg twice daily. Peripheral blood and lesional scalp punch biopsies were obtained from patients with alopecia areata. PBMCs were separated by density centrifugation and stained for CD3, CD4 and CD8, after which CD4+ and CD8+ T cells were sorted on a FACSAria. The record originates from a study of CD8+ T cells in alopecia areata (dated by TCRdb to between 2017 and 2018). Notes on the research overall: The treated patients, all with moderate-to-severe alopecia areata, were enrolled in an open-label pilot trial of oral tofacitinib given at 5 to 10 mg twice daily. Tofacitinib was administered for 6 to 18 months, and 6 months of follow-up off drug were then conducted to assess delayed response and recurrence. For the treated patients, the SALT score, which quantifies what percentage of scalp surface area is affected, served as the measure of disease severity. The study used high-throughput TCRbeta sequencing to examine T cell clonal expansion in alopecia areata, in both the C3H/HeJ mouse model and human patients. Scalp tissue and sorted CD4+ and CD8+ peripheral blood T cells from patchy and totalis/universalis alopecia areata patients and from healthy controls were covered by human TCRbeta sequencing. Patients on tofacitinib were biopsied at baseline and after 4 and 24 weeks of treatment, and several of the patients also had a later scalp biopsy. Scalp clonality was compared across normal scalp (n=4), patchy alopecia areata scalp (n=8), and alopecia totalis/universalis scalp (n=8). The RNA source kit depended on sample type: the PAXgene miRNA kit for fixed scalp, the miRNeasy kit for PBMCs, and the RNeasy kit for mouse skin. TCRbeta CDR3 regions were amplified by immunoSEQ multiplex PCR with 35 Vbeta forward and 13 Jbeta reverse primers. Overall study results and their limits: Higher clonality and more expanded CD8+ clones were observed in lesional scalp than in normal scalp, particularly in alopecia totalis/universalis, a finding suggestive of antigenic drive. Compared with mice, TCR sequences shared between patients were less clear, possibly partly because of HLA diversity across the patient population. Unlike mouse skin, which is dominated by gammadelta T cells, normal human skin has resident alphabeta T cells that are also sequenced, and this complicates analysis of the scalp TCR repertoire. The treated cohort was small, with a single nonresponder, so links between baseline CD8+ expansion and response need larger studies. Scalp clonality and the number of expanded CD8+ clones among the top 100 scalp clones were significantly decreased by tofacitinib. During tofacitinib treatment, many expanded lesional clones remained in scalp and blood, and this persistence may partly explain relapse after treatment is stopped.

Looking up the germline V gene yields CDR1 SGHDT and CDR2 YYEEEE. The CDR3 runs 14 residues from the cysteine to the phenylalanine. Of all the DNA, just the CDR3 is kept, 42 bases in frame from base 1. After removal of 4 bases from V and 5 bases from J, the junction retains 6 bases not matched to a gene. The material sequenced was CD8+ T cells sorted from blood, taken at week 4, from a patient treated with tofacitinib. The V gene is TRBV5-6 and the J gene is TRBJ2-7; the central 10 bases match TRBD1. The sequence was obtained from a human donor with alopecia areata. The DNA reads TGTGCCAGCAGCGCAGGGGACAGGGGAAACGAGCAGTACTTC. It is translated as CASSAGDRGNEQYF.